The next 3 T cell receptor beta chains were all read from a single sample in a study of blood T cell repertoires in COVID-19. Repertoires were generated with immunoSEQ multiplex PCR, while TCRdb's copy carries only in-frame clones and drops some. The sample lists about 280,000 clones, about nine tenths occurring once. Sequencing input: peripheral blood. The receptors derive from a man in his forties or fifties with acute or convalescent COVID-19.

The chain has TRBV3-1 (or the pseudogene TRBV3-2) and TRBJ2-3; TRBD2 matches 10 bases. CDR3 length: 16 amino acids. V shed 3 bases, J shed 5 bases, and the junction held 8 bases outside the gene matches. Germline-derived CDR1 and CDR2 are LGHDT and YNNKEL (reference sequence). CDR3 amino acids: CASSQTLAGVVDTQYF. CDR3 sequence (DNA): TGTGCCAGCAGCCAGACCCTAGCGGGGGTAGTAGATACGCAGTATTTT.

This clone has more than one count but fewer than ten. The V gene is TRBV19, the J gene TRBJ2-1; D gene unclear. The CDR3 covers 13 residues. Trimming shortened V by 2 bases and J by 10 bases, and 12 bases separated the two germline ends. The germline gives CDR1 LNHDA, CDR2 SQIVND (reference sequence). The CDR3 is CASSIMLGAEQFF. As DNA, the CDR3 is TGTGCCAGTAGTATAATGTTGGGCGCCGAGCAGTTCTTC.

This clone was picked up a small number of times. V is TRBV2 and J is TRBJ2-7, with no clear D. The germline CDR1 and CDR2 sequences are SNHLY and FYNNEI. The CDR3 is 13 residues long. Trimming removed 7 bases at V and 0 bases at J, with 10 bases between. CDR3 bases: TGTGCCAGCACCCCCTGGAGCTCCTACGAGCAGTACTTC. It is translated as CASTPWSSYEQYF. Supplemented by reference TRBV2 and TRBJ2-7, the full variable domain reads EPEVTQTPSHQVTQMGQEVILRCVPISNHLYFYWYRQILGQKVEFLVSFYNNEISEKSEIFDDQFSVERPDGSNFTLKIRSTKLEDSAMYFCASTPWSSYEQYFGPGTRLTVT.